This T cell receptor beta chain was identified during a study of radiotherapy plus CTLA-4 blockade in lung cancer. Whole-study results and caveats: Response, reportedly, was best predicted by interferon-beta along with early blood T cell clone dynamics. In blood, after radiotherapy plus ipilimumab, tumor-derived TCR clones expanded.

Using immunoSEQ multiplex PCR, the repertoire was profiled, and TCRdb retains in-frame clones only, with some absent. Of tens of thousands of clones detected, around four fifths appear once; the ten largest clones hold roughly 4%. Of note for this clone: Antigen unknown.

The CDR3 has 17 amino acids. Trimming left V 1 base short and J 0 bases short, with 12 bases between. Germline CDR1 SGHTA, CDR2 FQGNSA. Lung cancer patients with chemo-refractory metastatic non-small-cell disease were given focal radiation plus CTLA-4 blockade with ipilimumab. The chain recombines TRBV7-2 with TRBJ2-2, with TRBD2 as a possible D gene (5 bases). The TCR sequence derives from a human donor with non-small cell lung cancer who had a partial response to radiotherapy plus ipilimumab. The sequences come from peripheral blood, collected from a patient treated with radiotherapy plus ipilimumab. The CDR3 protein is CASSLVPTGTNTGELFF. DNA of the CDR3: TGTGCCAGCAGCTTAGTGCCGACGGGAACGAACACCGGGGAGCTGTTTTTT.